This T cell receptor (beta chain) is from a study of cytomegalovirus exposure and HLA in healthy donors. This clone appeared a few times. The PCR employed 60 Vbeta primers together with 13 Jbeta primers. TCRdb keeps only in-frame clones here, not all; method: immunoSEQ multiplex PCR. The table lists roughly 100,000 clones, approximately 85% of them singletons. The CDR3 is made up of 14 amino acids. Unmatched junction bases numbered 6, after V lost 1 base and J lost 6 bases. Germline assignment: CDR1 SQVTM and CDR2 ANQGSEA. Sequenced material: PBMCs. The origin of this receptor is a man aged 40-49 years in good health and CMV-seropositive. The chain recombines TRBV29-1 with TRBJ1-2, with 9 bases fitting TRBD1. The CDR3 nucleotides read TGCAGCGTTGAAGGACAGGGGGTAGTCGATGGCTACACCTTC. Translation: CSVEGQGVVDGYTF.